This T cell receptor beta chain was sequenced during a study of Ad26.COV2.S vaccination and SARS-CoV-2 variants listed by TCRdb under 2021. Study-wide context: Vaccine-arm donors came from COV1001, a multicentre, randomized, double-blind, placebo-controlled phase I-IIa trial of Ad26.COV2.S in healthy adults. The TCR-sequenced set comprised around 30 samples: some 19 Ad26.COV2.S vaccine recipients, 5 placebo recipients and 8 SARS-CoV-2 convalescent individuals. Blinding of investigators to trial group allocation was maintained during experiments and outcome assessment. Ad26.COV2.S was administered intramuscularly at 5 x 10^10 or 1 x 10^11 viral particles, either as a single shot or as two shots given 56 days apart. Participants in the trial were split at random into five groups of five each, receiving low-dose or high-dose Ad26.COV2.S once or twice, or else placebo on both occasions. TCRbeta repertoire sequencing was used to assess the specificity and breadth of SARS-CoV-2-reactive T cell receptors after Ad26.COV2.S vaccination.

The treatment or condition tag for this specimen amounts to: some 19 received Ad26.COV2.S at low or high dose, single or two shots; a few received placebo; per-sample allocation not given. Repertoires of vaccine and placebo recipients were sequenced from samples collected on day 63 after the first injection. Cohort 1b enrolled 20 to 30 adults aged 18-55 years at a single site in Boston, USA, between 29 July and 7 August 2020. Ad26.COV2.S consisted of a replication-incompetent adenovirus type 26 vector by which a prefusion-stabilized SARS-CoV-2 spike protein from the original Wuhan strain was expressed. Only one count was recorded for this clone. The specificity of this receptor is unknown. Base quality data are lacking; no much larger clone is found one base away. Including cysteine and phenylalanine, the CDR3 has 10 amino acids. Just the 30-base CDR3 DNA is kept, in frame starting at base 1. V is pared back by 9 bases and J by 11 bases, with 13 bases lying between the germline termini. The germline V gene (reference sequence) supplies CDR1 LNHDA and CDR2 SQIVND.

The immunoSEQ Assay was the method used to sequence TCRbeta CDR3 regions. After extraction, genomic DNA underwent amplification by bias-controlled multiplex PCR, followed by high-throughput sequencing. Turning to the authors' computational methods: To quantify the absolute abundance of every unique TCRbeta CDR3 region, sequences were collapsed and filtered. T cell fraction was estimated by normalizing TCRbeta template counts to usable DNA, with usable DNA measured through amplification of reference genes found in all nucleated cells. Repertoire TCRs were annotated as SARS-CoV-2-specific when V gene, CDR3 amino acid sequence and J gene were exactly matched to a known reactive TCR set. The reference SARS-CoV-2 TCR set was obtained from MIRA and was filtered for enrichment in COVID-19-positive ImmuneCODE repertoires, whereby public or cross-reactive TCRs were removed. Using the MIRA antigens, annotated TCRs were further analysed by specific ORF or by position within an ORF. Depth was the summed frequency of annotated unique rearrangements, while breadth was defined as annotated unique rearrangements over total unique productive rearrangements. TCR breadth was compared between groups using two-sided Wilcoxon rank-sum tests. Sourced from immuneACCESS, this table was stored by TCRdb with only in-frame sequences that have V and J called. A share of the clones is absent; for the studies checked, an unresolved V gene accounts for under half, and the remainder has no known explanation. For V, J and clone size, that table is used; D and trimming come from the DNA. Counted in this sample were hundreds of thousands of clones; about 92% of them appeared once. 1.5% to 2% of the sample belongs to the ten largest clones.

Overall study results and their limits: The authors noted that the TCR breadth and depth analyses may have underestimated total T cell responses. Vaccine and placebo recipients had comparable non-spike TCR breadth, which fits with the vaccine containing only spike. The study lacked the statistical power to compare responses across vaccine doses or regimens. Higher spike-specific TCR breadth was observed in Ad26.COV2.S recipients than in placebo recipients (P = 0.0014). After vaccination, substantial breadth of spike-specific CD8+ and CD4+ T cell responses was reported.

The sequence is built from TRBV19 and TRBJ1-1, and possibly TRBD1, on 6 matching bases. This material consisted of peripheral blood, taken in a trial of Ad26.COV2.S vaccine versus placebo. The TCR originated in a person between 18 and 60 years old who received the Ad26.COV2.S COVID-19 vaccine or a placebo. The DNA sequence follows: TGTGCCAGCCGGGACATTAGGGCTTTCTTT. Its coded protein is CASRDIRAFF.